This passage covers 21 T cell receptor beta chains from one sample sequenced in a study of vaccination effects on CD4 cells after COVID-19. These TCRs are of unknown antigen specificity. TCRdb's table, derived via immunoSEQ multiplex PCR, lists solely in-frame clones and lacks some. The sample yields approximately 70,000 clones, around 80% seen once. Viral peptide pools were used in the ViraFEST assay to expand antigen-specific CD4+ T cells, and sequencing came afterward. The authors isolated CD4+ T cells after around nine days of culture. Participants received two doses of either the BNT162b2 or mRNA-1273 vaccine. The specimen was CD4+ T cells from PBMCs cultured with HCoV-229E spike peptides, collected after COVID-19 vaccination. The source is a human donor who received a COVID-19 vaccine.

V is TRBV9 and J is TRBJ2-3, with D unresolved. Germline CDR1 reads SGDLS; CDR2 reads YYNGEE. The CDR3 consists of 15 residues. Trimming took off 0 bases at V and 3 bases at J, with 11 bases between the two ends. The DNA for the CDR3 is TGTGCCAGCAGCGTAGGGCCAGAAAGGACAGATACGCAGTATTTT. Amino acids: CASSVGPERTDTQYF.

The gene calls are TRBV5-1 and TRBJ1-1, with D uncertain. The CDR3 runs 14 residues. Germline CDR1 reads SGHRS; CDR2 reads YFSETQ. The V end lost 0 bases, the J end lost 0 bases, and 6 bases lay between the germline ends. The CDR3 loop is CASSLDSMNTEAFF. The CDR3 nucleotides are TGCGCCAGCAGCTTGGACAGTATGAACACTGAAGCTTTCTTT.

The chain couples TRBV7-9 to TRBJ2-1; D unresolved. The CDR3 spans 16 residues. Germline V CDR1 and CDR2: SEHNR, FQNEAQ (reference sequence). V gave up 10 bases and J gave up 0 bases, with 19 bases separating them. CDR3 region: CAILGPAGFSYNEQFF. The DNA of the CDR3 is TGTGCCATTCTTGGGCCGGCAGGATTCTCCTACAATGAGCAGTTCTTC.

J is TRBJ2-7 and V is TRBV18, with 7 bases identical to TRBD1. V lost 4 bases, J lost 3 bases, and 3 bases stayed unmatched. The CDR3 runs to 13 residues. Germline V gives CDR1 KGHSH, CDR2 LQKENI. The DNA of the CDR3 is TGTGCCAGCTCACTGGGGACAGACTACGAGCAGTACGTC. Residues: CASSLGTDYEQYV.

This clone was counted once. The rearrangement uses TRBV7-3 and TRBJ2-2; D ambiguous. This CDR3 comprises 14 residues. V was cut by 3 bases and J by 6 bases, with 11 bases left in between. CDR1 and CDR2 (germline): SGHTA, FQGTGA. The CDR3 DNA reads as TGTGCCAGCAGCTTCACCCTAGTTTCCGGGGAGCTGTTTTTT. Translation: CASSFTLVSGELFF.

This chain links TRBV4-1 with TRBJ1-6; a possible D gene is TRBD1 (5 bases). V was cut by 4 bases and J by 7 bases, with 14 bases left in between. Germline lookup yields CDR1 MGHRA and CDR2 YSYEKL. The CDR3 covers 15 residues. The CDR3 bases are TGCGCCAGCAGCCTCGGACACTTAGGGAATTCACCCCTCCACTTT. Amino acids: CASSLGHLGNSPLHF.

This rearrangement joins TRBV6-5 to TRBJ1-2; D possibly corresponds to TRBD1 (6 bases). Per germline, CDR1 MNHEY and CDR2 SVGAGI. Deletions cut 5 bases from V and 8 bases from J, with 9 bases between. The CDR3 contains 11 residues. CDR3 residues: CASSQGRGYTF. As DNA, the CDR3 is TGTGCCAGCAGTCAGGGGAGGGGCTACACCTTC.

V is TRBV2 and J is TRBJ1-5; D is uncertain. The germline V gene has CDR1 SNHLY and CDR2 FYNNEI. V lost 2 bases and J 4 bases, leaving 9 bases between the germline ends. CDR3 length equals 14 residues. This CDR3 reads CASSEWGSNQPQHF. CDR3 nucleotide sequence: TGTGCCAGCAGTGAATGGGGATCGAATCAGCCCCAGCATTTT.

The V gene is TRBV30, the J gene TRBJ1-6, with a tentative D call TRBD1 (5 bases). CDR1 is GTSNPN and CDR2 is SVGIG in the germline V gene (reference sequence). Trimming cost V 2 bases and J 8 bases, with 19 bases left between them. This CDR3 contains 16 residues. The CDR3 here is CAWSMGPKRSYSPLHF. CDR3 coding DNA: TGTGCCTGGAGTATGGGACCTAAACGTTCGTATTCACCCCTCCACTTT.

V usage is TRBV10-3 and J usage is TRBJ2-2; TRBD2 matches at 11 bases. Trimming removed 3 bases from V and 6 bases from J; junction bases left unmatched: 3. The CDR3 runs 15 residues. The germline CDR1 and CDR2 sequences are ENHRY and SYGVKD. The CDR3 DNA reads TGTGCCATCAGTGAACTAGCGGGGGTGTCCGGGGAGCTGTTTTTT. The encoded protein is CAISELAGVSGELFF.

The chain employs TRBV2 and TRBJ2-3; 9 nucleotides align to TRBD2. After removal of 6 bases from V and 6 bases from J, the junction contained 13 bases not matched to a gene. The CDR3 runs 16 residues. Germline V gives CDR1 SNHLY, CDR2 FYNNEI. CDR3 in amino acids: CASSVEGLARGDTQYF. The DNA for the CDR3 is TGTGCCAGCAGCGTAGAAGGACTAGCGCGCGGCGATACGCAGTATTTT.

This chain uses TRBV5-1 with TRBJ1-4; TRBD1 aligns across 9 bases. Germline values: CDR1 SGHRS, CDR2 YFSETQ. The J segment lost 5 bases and the V segment lost 1 base, leaving 3 bases of the junction unmatched. The CDR3 sequence is 15 residues long. In DNA, the CDR3 is TGCGCCAGCAGCTTGTTGGGGACAGGGAATGAAAAACTGTTTTTT. As protein: CASSLLGTGNEKLFF.

CDR3 DNA: TGTGCCAGCAGAACCAGCGGGGGCGTATACAATGAGCAGTTCTTC. The encoded protein is CASRTSGGVYNEQFF. This chain uses TRBV25-1 with TRBJ2-1, with 8 nucleotides matching TRBD2. The germline V gene has CDR1 MGHDK and CDR2 SYGVNS. This CDR3 is 15 amino acids long. The V segment lost 6 bases and the J segment 4 bases; nucleotides outside the gene matches: 8.

The sample holds one count of this clone. J is TRBJ1-6 and V is TRBV18; TRBD1 matches 7 bases. Per the germline V gene, CDR1 is KGHSH and CDR2 is LQKENI. After removal of 1 base from V and 5 bases from J, the junction contained 2 bases not matched to a gene. CDR3 length: 15 amino acids. Here the CDR3 DNA reads TGTGCCAGCTCACCACGGGACAGAGATAATTCACCCCTCCACTTT. Encoded protein: CASSPRDRDNSPLHF.

The CDR3 protein is CASSLNRDSFYGYTF. In nucleotides, the CDR3 is TGTGCCAGCTCACTAAACCGGGACAGTTTTTATGGCTACACCTTC. The rearrangement links TRBV18 to TRBJ1-2; the match to TRBD1 covers 7 bases. This CDR3 spans 15 amino acids. The germline V gene has CDR1 KGHSH and CDR2 LQKENI. V gave up 4 bases and J gave up 5 bases; unmatched junction bases: 10.

The chain couples TRBV3-1 (or the pseudogene TRBV3-2) to TRBJ1-1; no clear D. The CDR3 length is 13 residues. V was shortened by 5 bases and J by 6 bases, with 13 bases between the two germline ends. CDR1 and CDR2 (germline): LGHDT, YNNKEL (reference sequence). CDR3 sequence (DNA): TGTGCCAGCAGCAGTACTGGGGTCCCTGAAGCTTTCTTT. As protein: CASSSTGVPEAFF.

The CDR3 DNA reads as TGTGCCAGCAGCCGCGGACTAGCGGCGAACACCGGGGAGCTGTTTTTT. It encodes CASSRGLAANTGELFF. The V and J genes are TRBV5-6 and TRBJ2-2; 10 nucleotides align to TRBD2. J gave up 0 bases and V 4 bases, and 3 bases lay outside the gene matches. The germline V gene encodes CDR1 SGHDT and CDR2 YYEEEE. The CDR3 is 16 amino acids. The full variable domain, in which reference TRBV5-6 and TRBJ2-2 provide the parts outside the CDR3, is DAGVTQSPTHLIKTRGQQVTLRCSPKSGHDTVSWYQQALGQGPQFIFQYYEEEERQRGNFPDRFSGHQFPNYSSELNVNALLLGDSALYLCASSRGLAANTGELFFGEGSRLTVL.

The chain joins TRBV6-1 to TRBJ1-5; D not certain. V dropped 2 bases and J dropped 6 bases, with 5 bases sitting between them. Germline CDR1 reads MNHNS; CDR2 reads SASEGT. The CDR3 extends over 12 amino acids. CDR3 nucleotide sequence: TGTGCCAGCAGTGAAATGGGTCAGCCCCAGCATTTT. Amino acid sequence: CASSEMGQPQHF.

This clone was recorded once. The CDR3 DNA follows: TGCGCCAGCAGCCGGGGCTTCAACACCGGGGAGCTGTTTTTT. Residues: CASSRGFNTGELFF. J is TRBJ2-2 and V is TRBV4-3; tentatively, D is TRBD1 (5 bases). The CDR3 extends over 14 amino acids. Looked up from germline, CDR1 is LGHNA and CDR2 is YSLEER. Trimming shortened V by 4 bases and J by 2 bases, and 8 bases separated the two germline ends.

The CDR3 is CASSRNRGSITDTQYF. DNA for the CDR3: TGTGCCAGCAGCAGGAACAGGGGCAGTATCACAGATACGCAGTATTTT. The J gene is TRBJ2-3, the V gene TRBV6-4; 7 nucleotides line up with TRBD1. CDR1 is MRHNA, CDR2 SNTAGT, per germline. CDR3 length: 16 amino acids. V lost 6 bases and J lost 2; bases outside the gene matches: 11.

The chain carries TRBV6-5 and TRBJ2-1; 8 positions match TRBD1. Germline V gives CDR1 MNHEY, CDR2 SVGAGI. The V segment lost 10 bases and the J segment 12 bases; nucleotides outside the gene matches: 14. The CDR3 has 13 amino acids. CDR3 nucleotide sequence: TGTGCCACCAATCTCGGACAGGGCCGCTCGCAGTTCTTC. Its translation: CATNLGQGRSQFF.